This T cell receptor (beta chain) derives from a study of T cell responses to AZD1222 COVID-19 vaccine. Study conclusions and caveats: Unmutated variant regions reportedly attract nearly half of all spike-specific TCRs.

TCRdb's table, derived via immunoSEQ multiplex PCR, lists solely in-frame clones and lacks some. The sample consists of approximately 120,000 clones, around nine tenths of them appearing once. This clone appeared a single time. The antigen is unknown. CDR3 length: 15 amino acids. CDR1 is MNHEY, CDR2 SVGAGI, per germline. Trimming took 11 bases from V and 7 from J; bases not matched to a gene: 15. Sequences were derived from peripheral blood, sampled on day 0 of AZD1222 vaccination. The genes are TRBV6-5 and TRBJ1-4; TRBD1 matches 8 bases. The receptor comes from an adult in good health. The CDR3 coding sequence is TGTGCCTACCGTTCTAAGACAGGGGCCGGTGAAAAACTGTTTTTT. It is translated as CAYRSKTGAGEKLFF.